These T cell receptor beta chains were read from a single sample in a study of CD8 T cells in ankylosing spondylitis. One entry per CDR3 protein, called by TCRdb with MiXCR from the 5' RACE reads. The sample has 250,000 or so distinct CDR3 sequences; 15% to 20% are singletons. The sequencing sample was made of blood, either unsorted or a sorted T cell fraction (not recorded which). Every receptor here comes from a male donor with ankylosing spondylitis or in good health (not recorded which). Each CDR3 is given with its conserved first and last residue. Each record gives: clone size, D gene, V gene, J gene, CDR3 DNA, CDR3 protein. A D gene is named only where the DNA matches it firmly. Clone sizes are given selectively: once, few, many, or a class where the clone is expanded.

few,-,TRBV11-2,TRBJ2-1,TGTGCCAGCAGTTCCCTCGCGGGCCCTGAGCAGTTCTTC,CASSSLAGPEQFF
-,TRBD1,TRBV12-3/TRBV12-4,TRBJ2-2,TGTGCCAGCCGGGGGACAGGTGCCGGGGAGCTGTTTTTT,CASRGTGAGELFF
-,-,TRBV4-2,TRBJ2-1,TGTGCCAGCAGCCAAGGAGTCGGAAACAATGAGCAGTTCTTC,CASSQGVGNNEQFF
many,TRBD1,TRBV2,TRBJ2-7,TGTGCCAGCACCCCCCGGGACAGTCCTTACGAGCAGTACTTC,CASTPRDSPYEQYF
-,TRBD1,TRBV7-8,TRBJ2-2,TGTGCCAGCAGCCGTCCCGGGACAGGGTCGGACACCGGGGAGCTGTTTTTT,CASSRPGTGSDTGELFF
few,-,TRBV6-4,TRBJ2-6,TGTGCCAGCAGTGACAACTCTGGGGCCAACGTCCTGACTTTC,CASSDNSGANVLTF
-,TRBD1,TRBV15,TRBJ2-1,TGTGCCACCAGCTTGCAGGGGGCCTCCTACAATGAGCAGTTCTTC,CATSLQGASYNEQFF
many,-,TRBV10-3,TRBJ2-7,TGTGCCACCGATCAAGGAGACAGGACCTACGAGCAGTACTTC,CATDQGDRTYEQYF
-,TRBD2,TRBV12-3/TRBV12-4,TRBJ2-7,TGTGCCAGCAGCCTCGACTGGGGGGGCGAGCAGTACTTC,CASSLDWGGEQYF
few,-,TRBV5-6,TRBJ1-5,TGTGCCAGCAGCTTGGCCGGCAGCGGTAATCAGCCCCAGCATTTT,CASSLAGSGNQPQHF
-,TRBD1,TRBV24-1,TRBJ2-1,TGTGCCACCAGTGATGTCGGGACAGGGGGCAATGAGCAGTTCTTC,CATSDVGTGGNEQFF
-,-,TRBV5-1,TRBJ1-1,TGCGCCAGCAGCTTTGAAGGCAGCACTGAAGCTTTCTTT,CASSFEGSTEAFF
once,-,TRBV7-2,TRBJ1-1,TGTGCCAGCAGCTTAGACTACACAGGAGTTCGTGAAGCTTTCTTT,CASSLDYTGVREAFF
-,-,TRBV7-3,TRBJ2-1,TGTGCCAGCAGCCCGGGAGCGTGGAGCTCCTACAATGAGCAGTTCTTC,CASSPGAWSSYNEQFF
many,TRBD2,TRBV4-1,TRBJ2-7,TGCGCCAGCAGCCCCGGGACTAGCGGGATCGAGCAGTACTTC,CASSPGTSGIEQYF